Listed here are 21 T cell receptor beta chains from one sample, sequenced in a study of T-cell memory formation after mild COVID-19. TCRdb re-analysed the 5' RACE reads in MiXCR, keeping a single row per CDR3 protein. This table holds approximately 290,000 distinct CDR3 sequences, roughly 19% found once. Sequences were obtained from PBMCs or a T cell subset sorted from them (not recorded which). All receptors come from a man in his late teens or twenties who had mild COVID-19 (a few samples of this study predate the infection). Cell type and time point are not known.

This clonotype occurred many times. The chain links TRBV9 to TRBJ2-2; TRBD2 is a possible D gene (5 bases). V was pared by 4 bases and J by 8 bases, with 15 bases between. This CDR3 has 14 amino acids. Germline lookup yields CDR1 SGDLS and CDR2 YYNGEE. CDR3 DNA: TGTGCCAGCAGCATTCGGACCGGCGGGGGGGAGCTGTTTTTT. Amino acid sequence: CASSIRTGGGELFF.

In this sample, this clonotype turned up a few times. The J gene is TRBJ2-3, the V gene TRBV12-3 or TRBV12-4; a weak D match, TRBD1 (6 bases). V lost 3 bases to trimming and J lost 6 bases, with 16 bases between them. CDR3 length equals 15 residues. In DNA, the CDR3 is TGTGCCAGCAGTTTGGGGGCGGTTGACTCCGATACGCAGTATTTT. Protein: CASSLGAVDSDTQYF.

V gene TRBV5-1 combines with J gene TRBJ2-3, with D tentatively TRBD2 (6 bases). V was cut by 3 bases and J by 4 bases, with 15 bases left in between. CDR1 is SGHRS and CDR2 is YFSETQ in the germline V gene. CDR3 length: 15 amino acids. CDR3 sequence: CASSYRDSDADTQYF. CDR3 nucleotides: TGCGCCAGCAGCTACCGGGACTCAGATGCAGATACGCAGTATTTT.

This clonotype showed up just a few times. The chain employs TRBV6-2 or TRBV6-3 and TRBJ2-5, with D uncertain. V was shortened by 11 bases and J by 5 bases, with 12 bases between the two germline ends. Germline CDR1 and CDR2: MNHEY and SVGEGT. CDR3 length equals 11 residues. The CDR3 is CAGRTGETQYF. The CDR3 bases are TGTGCCGGGCGGACCGGTGAGACCCAGTACTTC.

This rearrangement joins TRBV5-1 to TRBJ2-7; 13 nucleotides align to TRBD2. The CDR3 loop spans 17 amino acids. After removal of 4 bases from V and 2 bases from J, the junction contained 9 bases not matched to a gene. Germline loops: CDR1 SGHRS, CDR2 YFSETQ. This chain's CDR3 is CASSLGLAGVYAYEQYF. The CDR3 DNA sequence: TGCGCCAGCAGCCTAGGACTAGCGGGGGTCTACGCCTACGAGCAGTACTTC.

The chain uses TRBV11-2 and TRBJ1-2; D is unclear. Germline CDR1 and CDR2: SGHAT and FQNNGV. Deletions cut 1 base from V and 0 bases from J, with 9 bases between. The CDR3 extends over 15 amino acids. The CDR3 bases are TGTGCCAGCAGCTTAGCACATGGATCTAACTATGGCTACACCTTC. This gives the protein CASSLAHGSNYGYTF.

This clonotype showed up many times. The chain recombines TRBV7-2 with TRBJ2-5, with TRBD1 matching 7 bases. The CDR3 runs 13 residues. Germline CDR1 reads SGHTA; CDR2 reads FQGNSA. Germline trimming cut 5 bases from V and 1 base from J; bases unmatched to any gene: 1. CDR3 sequence reads: CASSRDSQETQYF. The CDR3 bases are TGTGCCAGCAGCCGGGACAGCCAAGAGACCCAGTACTTC.

The CDR3 DNA reads TGTGCCAGCAGCTTTAACTCCAATGAGCAGTTCTTC. Translated, it gives CASSFNSNEQFF. V gene TRBV7-2 combines with J gene TRBJ2-1; D uncertain. The V end lost 3 bases, the J end lost 6 bases, and 6 bases lay between the germline ends. CDR3 length equals 12 residues. Germline V gene data show CDR1 as SGHTA and CDR2 as FQGNSA.

This clonotype was recorded a few times. The J gene is TRBJ1-5, the V gene TRBV4-3, with D hard to call. This CDR3 contains 13 residues. V lost 0 bases and J lost 7, with 7 bases in between. CDR1 and CDR2 (germline): LGHNA, YSLEER. The CDR3 region has the DNA TGCGCCAGCAGCCAAGAGGGCCGGCAGCCCCAGCATTTT. It specifies CASSQEGRQPQHF.

A few counts support this clonotype. The chain uses TRBV5-4 and TRBJ2-7; 7 nucleotides line up with TRBD1. The CDR3 spans 16 residues. CDR1 is SGHNT, CDR2 YYREEE, per germline (reference sequence). J was trimmed by 2 bases and V by 7 bases; bases with no gene match: 15. CDR3 residues: CASGSGTVIPTYEQYF. The CDR3 bases are TGTGCCAGCGGCTCCGGGACAGTCATACCTACCTACGAGCAGTACTTC.

The genes are TRBV7-2 and TRBJ1-5, with D possibly being TRBD1 (5 bases). The CDR3 loop spans 15 amino acids. V dropped 5 bases and J dropped 3 bases, with 14 bases sitting between them. Germline values: CDR1 SGHTA, CDR2 FQGNSA. The CDR3 coding sequence is TGTGCCAGCAGCAAGAGGCAGGGTGACAATCAGCCCCAGCATTTT. This codes for CASSKRQGDNQPQHF.

This clonotype has only a few counts. CDR3 nucleotides: TGCGCCAGCAGCTCGGACGGGGGACAGGGGACACCCCTCCACTTT. Its translation is CASSSDGGQGTPLHF. The gene calls are TRBV5-1 and TRBJ1-6, with TRBD1 identical over 10 bases. The CDR3 runs to 15 residues. J lost 11 bases, V lost 3 bases, and 8 bases had no gene match. The V gene's germline CDR1 is SGHRS and CDR2 YFSETQ.

The V and J genes are TRBV7-3 and TRBJ2-1; D tentatively reads TRBD1 or TRBD2 (5 bases each). V lost 5 bases and J lost 0, with 14 bases in between. Germline assignment: CDR1 SGHTA and CDR2 FQGTGA. The CDR3 spans 16 residues. CDR3 DNA: TGTGCCAGCAGCGTTAACCCAGGGACCTCCTACAATGAGCAGTTCTTC. Amino acids: CASSVNPGTSYNEQFF.

The genes are TRBV7-8 and TRBJ2-3; perhaps TRBD2 as D (6 bases). The germline V and J ends were trimmed by 1 base and 2 bases, with 16 bases remaining between them. Germline V gene lookup returns CDR1 SGHVS and CDR2 FQNEAQ. The CDR3 has 17 amino acids. Here the CDR3 reads CASSLVGGSGLTDTQYF. DNA of the CDR3: TGTGCCAGCAGCTTAGTTGGCGGTAGCGGACTCACAGATACGCAGTATTTT.

This clonotype was recorded a few times. V and J are TRBV7-2 and TRBJ1-4, with a possible D match to TRBD1 (6 bases). CDR3 size: 14 residues. The V end lost 2 bases, the J end lost 7 bases, and 11 bases lay between the germline ends. The V gene's germline CDR1 is SGHTA and CDR2 FQGNSA. CDR3 nucleotide sequence: TGTGCCAGCAGCTTAAACAGGGCGGGTGAAAAACTGTTTTTT. Its protein is CASSLNRAGEKLFF.

This clonotype turned up a few times. The chain uses TRBV15 and TRBJ2-1, with 8 bases fitting TRBD1. The germline V gene encodes CDR1 LNHNV and CDR2 YYDKDF (reference sequence). The CDR3 is 15 amino acids. The V and J ends lost 3 bases and 2 bases, in that order; junction bases with no gene match: 3. The CDR3 DNA sequence: TGTGCCACCAGCAGTGACAGGGGTACCTACAATGAGCAGTTCTTC. It encodes CATSSDRGTYNEQFF.

The J gene is TRBJ2-5, the V gene TRBV7-9, with TRBD1 matching 7 bases. This CDR3 has 15 residues. V lost 10 bases, J lost 4 bases, and 15 bases stayed unmatched. Germline loops: CDR1 SEHNR, CDR2 FQNEAQ (reference sequence). The CDR3 region has the DNA TGTGCCACCGGGACGAAAACAGGGGCGGGAGAGACCCAGTACTTC. As protein: CATGTKTGAGETQYF.

V usage is TRBV7-3 and J usage is TRBJ2-5; 8 bases agree with TRBD2. This CDR3 is 13 amino acids long. CDR1 is SGHTA and CDR2 is FQGTGA in the germline V gene. The junction had 4 bases not matched to a gene; V was cut back by 5 bases and J by 5 bases. DNA for the CDR3: TGTGCCAGCAGCCGGGGGGGGAGGGAGACCCAGTACTTC. It encodes CASSRGGRETQYF.

The chain joins TRBV12-3 or TRBV12-4 to TRBJ1-2, with 8 bases identical to TRBD1. The J segment lost 3 bases and the V segment lost 5 bases, leaving 8 bases of the junction unmatched. The CDR3 sequence is 15 residues long. CDR3 in DNA: TGTGCCAGCAGTCCTCAAGACAGGGGAGACTATGGCTACACCTTC. Amino acid sequence: CASSPQDRGDYGYTF.

This clonotype has a count of ten or more. The chain employs TRBV10-3 and TRBJ2-7; 8 bases align to TRBD1. This CDR3 has 13 residues. With V trimmed by 6 bases and J by 3 bases, 4 bases remained unmatched. Germline lookup yields CDR1 ENHRY and CDR2 SYGVKD. The CDR3, as DNA: TGTGCCATCAGGGACAGGGAGGACTACGAGCAGTACGTC. Translation gives CAIRDREDYEQYV.

This rearrangement joins TRBV2 to TRBJ1-5; unclear D gene. Germline V gene lookup returns CDR1 SNHLY and CDR2 FYNNEI. Between the trimmed V and J ends, which lost 2 bases and 2 bases, there was a span of 13 bases. The CDR3 length is 16 residues. The CDR3 coding sequence is TGTGCCAGCAGTGAAATTGAATGGGAGGGCAATCAGCCCCAGCATTTT. Translation gives CASSEIEWEGNQPQHF.